One sample yielded the 12 T cell receptor beta chains listed below, sequenced in a study of blood T cell repertoires in COVID-19. Produced via immunoSEQ multiplex PCR; TCRdb's table is partial and in-frame only. The repertoire has under 250,000 clones, less than 85% of them found once; the top ten carry 7% to 8.5%. The specimen was peripheral blood. The receptors derive from a woman between 70 and 85 years old with acute or convalescent COVID-19.

The chain uses TRBV2 and TRBJ1-4; 9 positions agree with TRBD1. The germline V gene encodes CDR1 SNHLY and CDR2 FYNNEI. This CDR3 region has 14 residues. V was pared by 3 bases and J by 7 bases, with 3 bases of the junction left unmatched. The CDR3 loop is CASSENRGLEKLFF. CDR3 bases: TGTGCCAGCAGTGAGAACAGGGGGCTTGAAAAACTGTTTTTT.

The V gene is TRBV6-5, the J gene TRBJ2-2, with 8 bases identical to TRBD1. Germline CDR1 is MNHEY and CDR2 is SVGAGI. With 5 bases clipped from V and 5 bases from J, the junction kept 1 base outside the gene matches. The CDR3 is made up of 13 amino acids. The CDR3, as DNA: TGTGCCAGCAGTAACAGGGGGACCGGGGAGCTGTTTTTT. Its protein product is CASSNRGTGELFF.

The chain uses TRBV12-3 or TRBV12-4 and TRBJ2-7; TRBD2 is a possible D gene (6 bases). This CDR3 is 13 amino acids long. V was pared by 6 bases and J by 1 base, with 10 bases between. The CDR3 loop is CASRRAGSYEQYF. DNA for the CDR3: TGTGCCAGCAGGAGGGCGGGGTCCTACGAGCAGTACTTC.

The chain is built from TRBV7-8 and TRBJ2-3, with D unresolved. Germline loops: CDR1 SGHVS, CDR2 FQNEAQ. Trimming stripped 5 bases from V and 6 bases from J, with 9 bases between. The length of the CDR3 is 12 residues. The CDR3 sequence: CASSHYGDTQYF. Written as DNA, the CDR3 is TGTGCCAGCAGCCACTACGGGGATACGCAGTATTTT.

The V and J genes are TRBV25-1 and TRBJ2-3; TRBD2 might be the D (5 bases). Trimming shortened V by 4 bases and J by 8 bases, and 16 bases separated the two germline ends. Germline lookup yields CDR1 MGHDK and CDR2 SYGVNS. The CDR3 sequence is 14 residues long. The CDR3 region has the DNA TGTGCCAGCAGTGCGACCCATAAAAGCGGTACGCAGTATTTT. The encoded protein is CASSATHKSGTQYF. Full variable domain (rest looked up from reference TRBV25-1 and TRBJ2-3): EADIYQTPRYLVIGTGKKITLECSQTMGHDKMYWYQQDPGMELHLIHYSYGVNSTEKGDLSSESTVSRIRTEHFPLTLESARPSHTSQYLCASSATHKSGTQYFGPGTRLTVL.

The chain joins TRBV7-2 to TRBJ1-3, with D possibly being TRBD1 (6 bases). V lost 5 bases to trimming and J lost 6 bases, with 11 bases between them. Germline V gives CDR1 SGHTA, CDR2 FQGNSA. CDR3 length equals 13 residues. The CDR3 here is CASSPGVENTIYF. CDR3 DNA sequence: TGTGCCAGCAGCCCAGGGGTGGAAAACACCATATATTTT.

The V and J genes are TRBV10-3 and TRBJ1-5; tentative D call: TRBD1 (5 bases). CDR1 and CDR2 (germline): ENHRY, SYGVKD. This CDR3 has 16 residues. Trimming pared 4 bases from V and 4 bases from J, leaving 17 bases between. The DNA for the CDR3 is TGTGCCATCAGTGTGGGGGGGACTGTCGGAAATCAGCCCCAGCATTTT. Translation gives CAISVGGTVGNQPQHF.

The V gene is TRBV2, the J gene TRBJ1-2; the D gene is possibly TRBD1 (5 bases). Germline V gene data show CDR1 as SNHLY and CDR2 as FYNNEI. V shed 4 bases and J shed 1 base, with 7 bases lying between them. CDR3 length: 13 residues. The CDR3 bases are TGTGCCAGCAGTGCTCAGGGTAACTATGGCTACACCTTC. Its translation is CASSAQGNYGYTF.

The table lists this clone with a count of one. The chain has TRBV9 and TRBJ1-3; D perhaps matches TRBD1 (6 bases). The germline V and J ends were trimmed by 0 bases and 4 bases, with 8 bases remaining between them. The CDR3 runs to 14 residues. Germline lookup yields CDR1 SGDLS and CDR2 YYNGEE. CDR3 loop: CASSVAGVGNTIYF. In nucleotides, the CDR3 is TGTGCCAGCAGCGTAGCAGGGGTCGGAAACACCATATATTTT.

V is TRBV18 and J is TRBJ1-2; 8 nucleotides agree with TRBD1. Germline V CDR1 and CDR2: KGHSH, LQKENI. V dropped 6 bases and J dropped 3; count of bases not matched to a gene: 3. The CDR3 runs 13 residues. As DNA, the CDR3 is TGTGCCAGCTCGATACAGGGGGACTATGGCTACACCTTC. Encoded protein: CASSIQGDYGYTF.

This clone has just one count. This rearrangement joins TRBV30 to TRBJ2-1; 9 nucleotides align to TRBD2. Trimming cost V 3 bases and J 6 bases; bases outside gene matches: 9. The germline gives CDR1 GTSNPN, CDR2 SVGIG (reference sequence). The length of the CDR3 is 15 residues. DNA of the CDR3: TGTGCCTGGAGCCCGGGGCGGGGGGGCTTCAATGAGCAGTTCTTC. Protein: CAWSPGRGGFNEQFF.

Here the CDR3 DNA reads TGTGCCAGCTCACCAACGGCAGGGCCAAACAATGAGCAGTTCTTC. It is translated as CASSPTAGPNNEQFF. The V and J genes are TRBV18 and TRBJ2-1, with D possibly matching TRBD1 (5 bases). Germline CDR1 is KGHSH and CDR2 is LQKENI. This CDR3 is 15 amino acids long. Trimming removed 2 bases from V and 5 bases from J, with 13 bases in between.